A selection of T cell receptor beta chains follows, all from one sample in a study of T cell clonotyping in hematopoietic cell transplantation. TCRdb's copy holds only in-frame clones and misses some; the assay was immunoSEQ multiplex PCR. The data show some 6,500 clones, with around 87% seen just once and under 7% held by the top ten. The sample here was PBMCs, taken 100 days after allogeneic stem cell transplant. The receptors shown here come from a male patient aged 45-60 years who had an allogeneic stem cell transplant from a related donor, so the T cells may come from the graft donor. Some clones in this sample may be carry-over from other donors' samples. CDR3s include the opening cysteine and the closing phenylalanine or tryptophan. D genes are given only for firm matches. Some rows have no size entry. The others give once, few or many, or a class for an expanded clone.

V gene	D gene	clone size	J gene	CDR3 protein	CDR3 DNA
TRBV25-1	NA	NA	TRBJ1-2	CASRGGRGDGYTF	TGTGCCAGCAGGGGGGGCAGGGGAGATGGCTACACCTTC
TRBV25-1	TRBD1	NA	TRBJ2-5	CASTAGGQETQYF	TGTGCCAGCACCGCAGGGGGACAAGAGACCCAGTACTTC
TRBV7-8	NA	NA	TRBJ1-2	CASTVMPETWGGYTF	TGTGCCAGCACCGTTATGCCAGAGACCTGGGGAGGCTACACCTTC
TRBV29-1	NA	large	TRBJ1-2	CSVEGFGYTF	TGCAGCGTTGAAGGGTTCGGCTACACCTTC
TRBV30	TRBD1	NA	TRBJ1-2	CAWSGQGNYGYTF	TGTGCCTGGAGTGGACAGGGGAACTATGGCTACACCTTC
TRBV28	TRBD1	NA	TRBJ2-7	CASSLTTGEQYF	TGTGCCAGCAGTTTAACGACAGGGGAGCAGTACTTC
TRBV6-5	NA	few	TRBJ1-2	CASSYSTNYGYTF	TGTGCCAGCAGTTACTCGACTAACTATGGCTACACCTTC
TRBV7-9	TRBD1	once	TRBJ2-2	CASSPGTGATGELFF	TGTGCCAGCAGCCCCGGGACAGGGGCCACCGGGGAGCTGTTTTTT
TRBV28	NA	NA	TRBJ1-5	CASSFPEDSNQPQHF	TGTGCCAGCAGTTTTCCCGAGGATAGCAATCAGCCCCAGCATTTT
TRBV5-6	TRBD1	NA	TRBJ1-2	CASSPRTGGNYGYTF	TGTGCCAGCAGCCCCCGGACAGGGGGAAACTATGGCTACACCTTC
TRBV30	NA	NA	TRBJ2-7	CAWSVGLFYEQYF	TGTGCCTGGAGTGTAGGGCTGTTCTACGAGCAGTACTTC
TRBV19	NA	NA	TRBJ2-2	CASSTTVTGELFF	TGTGCCAGTAGTACGACAGTCACCGGGGAGCTGTTTTTT
TRBV6-1	NA	NA	TRBJ1-1	CASSTQGNTEAFF	TGTGCCAGCAGTACACAGGGTAACACTGAAGCTTTCTTT
TRBV5-4	NA	NA	TRBJ1-1	CASSPAGAISTEAFF	TGTGCCAGCAGCCCGGCGGGGGCGATATCCACTGAAGCTTTCTTT
TRBV30	TRBD1	NA	TRBJ1-2	CAWAPLTGPYGYTF	TGTGCCTGGGCTCCATTGACAGGGCCCTATGGCTACACCTTC
TRBV6-5	NA	NA	TRBJ1-1	CASSYRDSLWGTEAFF	TGTGCCAGCAGTTACCGAGACAGTCTCTGGGGCACTGAAGCTTTCTTT
TRBV5-6	NA	NA	TRBJ1-4	CASSRVGEKLFF	TGTGCCAGCAGTCGCGTGGGGGAAAAACTGTTTTTT
TRBV30	NA	few	TRBJ1-6	CAWTLSTPQGSPLHF	TGTGCCTGGACCCTTAGTACCCCCCAGGGGTCACCCCTCCACTTT
TRBV7-2	TRBD1	NA	TRBJ1-6	CASSSGTEGSPLHF	TGTGCCAGCAGCTCCGGGACAGAGGGTTCACCCCTCCACTTT
TRBV30	NA	NA	TRBJ1-1	CAWSLPTGFSAFF	TGTGCCTGGAGCTTACCGACAGGCTTTTCGGCTTTCTTT
TRBV6-6	TRBD1	few	TRBJ1-5	CASSSTGKYQPQHF	TGTGCCAGCTCATCGACAGGGAAATATCAGCCCCAGCATTTT
TRBV14	TRBD2	once	TRBJ2-1	CASSRELAGGNEQFF	TGTGCCAGCAGTCGCGAACTAGCGGGAGGCAATGAGCAGTTCTTC
TRBV29-1	TRBD1	once	TRBJ2-5	CSADDDRDQETQYF	TGCAGCGCCGACGACGACAGGGACCAAGAGACCCAGTACTTC
TRBV30	NA	NA	TRBJ1-6	CAWRASWAPLHF	TGTGCCTGGAGAGCCTCCTGGGCACCCCTCCACTTT
TRBV7-2	NA	NA	TRBJ2-2	CAGSLDTGNTGELFF	TGTGCCGGCAGCTTAGATACAGGGAACACCGGGGAGCTGTTTTTT
TRBV7-8	NA	once	TRBJ2-7	CASSLDWKGFYEQYF	TGTGCCAGCAGCTTAGATTGGAAAGGCTTCTACGAGCAGTACTTC
TRBV28	NA	NA	TRBJ1-2	CASSTTSNYGYTF	TGTGCCAGCAGTACCACTTCTAACTATGGCTACACCTTC
TRBV29-1	TRBD1	NA	TRBJ1-4	CSAGQVYEKLFF	TGCAGCGCGGGACAGGTCTACGAAAAACTGTTTTTT
TRBV29-1	NA	few	TRBJ1-1	CSVLQGSNTEAFF	TGCAGCGTACTTCAGGGGTCGAACACTGAAGCTTTCTTT
TRBV30	NA	NA	TRBJ1-6	CAWSVLTEDSPLHF	TGTGCCTGGAGTGTACTAACAGAAGATTCACCCCTCCACTTT
TRBV29-1	NA	NA	TRBJ1-2	CSVDTDGYTF	TGCAGCGTCGATACCGACGGCTACACCTTC
TRBV6-1	TRBD1	NA	TRBJ2-1	CASSGLTGESSYNEQFF	TGTGCCAGCAGTGGACTAACAGGGGAGAGCTCCTACAATGAGCAGTTCTTC
TRBV5-1	NA	NA	TRBJ2-5	CASSWGVGETQYF	TGCGCCAGCAGCTGGGGCGTCGGGGAGACCCAGTACTTC
TRBV29-1	TRBD1	NA	TRBJ1-4	CSVAGEGDRGYEKLFF	TGCAGCGTTGCTGGCGAAGGCGACAGGGGTTATGAAAAACTGTTTTTT
TRBV11-2	NA	NA	TRBJ2-7	CASSSGYEQYF	TGTGCCAGCAGCTCAGGGTACGAGCAGTACTTC
TRBV7-2	NA	NA	TRBJ2-1	CASSLLSGNEQFF	TGTGCCAGCAGCTTATTATCGGGGAATGAGCAGTTCTTC
TRBV27	NA	NA	TRBJ2-7	CASSSTAYEQYF	TGTGCCAGCAGTTCGACAGCCTACGAGCAGTACTTC
TRBV6-4	NA	NA	TRBJ2-1	CASTHGTGEQFF	TGTGCCAGCACTCACGGGACGGGTGAGCAGTTCTTC
TRBV6-1	TRBD1	NA	TRBJ2-1	CASRDTGGEFF	TGTGCCAGCAGGGACACAGGGGGCGAGTTCTTC
TRBV7-9	NA	NA	TRBJ1-1	CASSLSQASRTEASF	TGTGCCAGCAGCTTATCACAGGCATCCAGAACTGAAGCTTCCTTT
TRBV10-3	NA	NA	TRBJ1-2	CAGLPFDGYTF	TGTGCCGGCCTTCCCTTCGATGGCTACACCTTC
TRBV13	NA	NA	TRBJ1-1	CASSPRPQAPEAFF	TGTGCCAGCAGCCCCCGCCCCCAAGCCCCCGAAGCTTTCTTT
TRBV19	NA	NA	TRBJ1-2	CASNPPGLREVYTF	TGTGCCAGCAACCCTCCGGGACTCCGAGAAGTGTACACCTTC
TRBV30	NA	NA	TRBJ2-5	CAWSPGGVTKAAQYF	TGTGCCTGGAGCCCCGGTGGGGTGACGAAAGCGGCCCAGTACTTC
TRBV5-8	NA	NA	TRBJ1-1	CASSLGQMNTEAFF	TGTGCCAGCAGCTTGGGACAGATGAACACTGAAGCTTTCTTT
TRBV30	NA	once	TRBJ1-1	CAWKEPAIMNTEAFF	TGTGCCTGGAAGGAGCCCGCTATTATGAACACTGAAGCTTTCTTT
TRBV5-1	NA	NA	TRBJ2-2	CASSPGTGGVNTGELFF	TGCGCCAGCAGCCCAGGGACCGGCGGGGTAAACACCGGGGAGCTGTTTTTT
TRBV28	TRBD1	few	TRBJ1-2	CASRRQGRHYGYTF	TGTGCCAGCAGACGACAGGGGCGACACTATGGCTACACCTTC
TRBV6-6	TRBD1	NA	TRBJ1-4	CASSPWTGTNEKLFF	TGTGCCAGCAGTCCCTGGACAGGGACTAATGAAAAACTGTTTTTT
TRBV10-3	NA	NA	TRBJ1-1	CAIHSQGLGTEAFF	TGTGCCATCCACTCACAGGGATTGGGGACTGAAGCTTTCTTT
TRBV28	NA	few	TRBJ1-5	CASSLDRGNQPQHF	TGTGCCAGCAGTTTAGACAGAGGCAATCAGCCCCAGCATTTT
TRBV30	NA	NA	TRBJ2-5	CAWSVTGQETQYF	TGTGCCTGGAGTGTGACAGGCCAAGAGACCCAGTACTTC
TRBV6-6	NA	NA	TRBJ1-2	CASSYGPRYGYTF	TGTGCCAGCAGTTACGGGCCGAGGTATGGCTACACCTTC
TRBV4-1	TRBD1	NA	TRBJ2-7	CASSQIPGQVSYEQYF	TGCGCCAGCAGCCAAATACCCGGACAGGTCTCCTACGAGCAGTACTTC
TRBV5-6	NA	NA	TRBJ1-1	CASSLVSARAFF	TGTGCCAGCAGCTTGGTGTCCGCACGAGCTTTCTTT
TRBV6-5	NA	NA	TRBJ1-2	CASSPRGANYGYTF	TGTGCCAGCAGTCCTCGGGGGGCTAACTATGGCTACACCTTC
TRBV30	NA	NA	TRBJ2-1	CAWSRGGGLNADEQFF	TGTGCCTGGTCCAGGGGGGGCGGACTGAATGCCGATGAGCAGTTCTTC